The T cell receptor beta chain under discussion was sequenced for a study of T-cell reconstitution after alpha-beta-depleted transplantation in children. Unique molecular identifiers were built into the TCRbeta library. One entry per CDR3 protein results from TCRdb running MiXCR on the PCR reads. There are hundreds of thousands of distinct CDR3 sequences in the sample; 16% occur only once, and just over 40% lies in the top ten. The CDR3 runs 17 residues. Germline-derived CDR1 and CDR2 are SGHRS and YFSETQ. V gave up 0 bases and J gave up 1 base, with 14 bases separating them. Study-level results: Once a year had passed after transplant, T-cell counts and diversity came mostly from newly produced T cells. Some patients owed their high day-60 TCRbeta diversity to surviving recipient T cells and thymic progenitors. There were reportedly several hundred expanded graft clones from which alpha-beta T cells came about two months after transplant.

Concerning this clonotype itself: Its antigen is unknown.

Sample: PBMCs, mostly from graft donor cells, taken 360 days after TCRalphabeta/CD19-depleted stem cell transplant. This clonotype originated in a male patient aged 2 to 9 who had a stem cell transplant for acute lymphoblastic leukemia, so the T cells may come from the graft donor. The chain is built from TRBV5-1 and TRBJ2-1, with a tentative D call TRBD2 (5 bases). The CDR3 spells CASSLVPGPGSYNEQFF. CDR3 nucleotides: TGCGCCAGCAGCTTGGTACCGGGCCCGGGGTCCTACAATGAGCAGTTCTTC.